This T cell receptor (beta chain) is from a study of T cell repertoires in cytomegalovirus infection. TCRdb ran MiXCR on the reads and lists one entry per CDR3 protein. Of some 400,000 distinct CDR3 sequences listed, 15% to 20% were seen once; the top ten hold roughly 8.7%. The study's findings and limits: The study identified carriers of CMV plus the relevant HLA from cumulative public TCR beta family frequency. HLA-C-restricted CMV-specific TCR beta clonotypes prevailed in the ex vivo response.

This clonotype has a handful of counts. The antigen remains unidentified. Specimen: PBMCs. The clonotype comes from a human donor in good health (CMV status not recorded). Some clones in this sample may be carry-over from other donors' samples.

CDR3 protein: CASRGPAYEQYF. The DNA for the CDR3 is TGTGCCAGTAGAGGTCCCGCCTACGAGCAGTACTTC. The V gene is TRBV19, the J gene TRBJ2-7; D remains unclear. V was pared by 6 bases and J by 2 bases, with 8 bases between. The CDR3 extends over 12 amino acids. Per germline, CDR1 LNHDA and CDR2 SQIVND (reference sequence).